Included here is one TCR beta chain sequence, with context. Its cognate antigen has yet to be identified. With a much larger clone just one base away, this may be a read error. Libraries came from multiplex PCR. The sequencing machine was an Illumina HiSeq 2500. TCRbeta libraries were constructed through three rounds of nested PCR with primers (Table S4) according to protocols adapted from ARM-PCR. Before sequencing, PCR products of 200-500 bp were cut from the gel and purified using the QIAquick gel extraction kit. Processing in the source paper ran as follows. Reads were cleaned with Trimmomatic, merged with FLASH into complete CDR3 sequences, and assigned to V(D)J germline segments with MiTCR. VDJtools was used to compute clonal diversity as the inverse Simpson's index. A read counted as productive if the sequence was in-frame and lacked a premature stop codon. TCRdb itself trimmed the public reads at Q25 with fastp, ran MiXCR and retained productive beta chains. Each CDR3 protein appears once, grouped with its most common genes and DNA. V and J calls and clone size were set by TCRdb, not the authors. The sample table shows 40,000 or so distinct CDR3 sequences, and roughly 60% are seen once. The ten largest make up 45% to 55% of the sample.

Trimming leaves V shorter by 2 bases and J shorter by 7 bases, with the junction holding 7 bases beyond the gene matches. There are 14 amino acids in the CDR3, from cysteine to phenylalanine inclusive. The CDR3 DNA has 42 bases and is translated from base 1. Taken from the germline V gene, the CDR1 and CDR2 loops are MRHNA and SNTAGT. This entry is derived from a study of tumor and adjacent non-tumor tissue in lung cancer (dated by TCRdb to the late 2010s). With respect to the entire study: Of the cohort, eleven to twelve patients had adenocarcinoma, 2 had squamous cell carcinoma and 1 had small cell lung cancer. Ages among the 15 or so patients ranged from about 31 to 85 years, there were around ten men and 5 women, and disease was at TNM stage I to III. Around 30 paired specimens, one tumor and one normal lung sample per patient, were profiled by TCRbeta CDR3 sequencing. In total, sequencing yielded over 95 million productive TCRbeta reads, which works out to an average of approximately 4.1 million reads per sample. The study compared bulk TCRbeta repertoires from lung tumor tissue and matched distant non-tumor lung tissue of some 15 lung cancer patients.

RNA was isolated from bulk, unsorted tissue, and RNA quality was assessed with a NanoDrop ND-1000 and an Agilent 2100. Distant non-tumor tissue taken more than 3 cm from the tumor edge was used as the normal lung sample. Newly diagnosed lung cancer patients without prior chemotherapy who had been admitted for thoracic surgery in China between August and November 2014 were enrolled as donors. The study excluded patients who had received radiotherapy or chemotherapy before or who had another cancer at the same time. Surgical tissue pieces of about 1-2.3 cm3 were preserved in RNAlater solution and stored at -80 °C until use. Study-wide findings and limitations: In normal lung, the top 100 clones accounted for a significantly larger cumulative share of the repertoire than in tumor tissue. The cohort had only 15 or so patients, and the authors noted that larger samples and more detailed clinical data are needed. Tumor tissue showed significantly greater TCR diversity (inverse Simpson) than normal lung tissue (about 400 vs 150, P = 0.0075, Mann-Whitney U test). The sequencing platform is not named in the methods, and unique molecular identifiers are not mentioned. Peripheral blood was not sequenced, so blood TCRbeta repertoires were not examined in the lung cancer patients of the study. TCR diversity was significantly higher in younger patients, and greater tumor TCR diversity was associated with shorter overall survival and shorter disease-free survival.

The TCR was taken from a man in his fifties with non-small cell lung cancer. Sequences were obtained from distant non-tumor lung tissue. Recombination connected TRBV6-4 to TRBJ1-2, with 7 bases matching TRBD1. The DNA is as follows: TGTGCCAGCAGTGACAGGACAGGTACCTCTGGCTACACCTTC. Translation gives CASSDRTGTSGYTF.